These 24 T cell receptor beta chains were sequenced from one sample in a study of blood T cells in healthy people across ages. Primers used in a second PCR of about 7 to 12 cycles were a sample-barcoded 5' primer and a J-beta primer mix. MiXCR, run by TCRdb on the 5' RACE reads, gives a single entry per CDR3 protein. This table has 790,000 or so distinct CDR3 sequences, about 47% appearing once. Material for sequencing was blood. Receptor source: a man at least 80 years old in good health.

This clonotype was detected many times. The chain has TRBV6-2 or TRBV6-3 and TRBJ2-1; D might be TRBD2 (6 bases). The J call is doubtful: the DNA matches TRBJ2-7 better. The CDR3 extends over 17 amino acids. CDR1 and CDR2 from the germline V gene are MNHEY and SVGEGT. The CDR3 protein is CASSYSTPGLSYNEQYF. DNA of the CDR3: TGTGCCAGCAGTTACTCGACACCGGGACTCTCCTACAATGAGCAGTACTTC.

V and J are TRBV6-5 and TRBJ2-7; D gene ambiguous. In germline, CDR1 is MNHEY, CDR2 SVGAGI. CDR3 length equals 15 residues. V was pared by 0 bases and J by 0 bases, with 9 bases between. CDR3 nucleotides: TGTGCCAGCAGTTACTCAGCCGGCAGCTCCTACGAGCAGTACTTC. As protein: CASSYSAGSSYEQYF.

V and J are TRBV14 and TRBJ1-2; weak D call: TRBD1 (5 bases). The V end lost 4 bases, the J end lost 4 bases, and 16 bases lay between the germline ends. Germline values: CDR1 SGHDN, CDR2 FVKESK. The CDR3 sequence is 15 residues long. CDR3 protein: CASSRTQGSVYGYTF. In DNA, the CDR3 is TGTGCCAGCAGCCGGACTCAGGGCTCCGTCTATGGCTACACCTTC.

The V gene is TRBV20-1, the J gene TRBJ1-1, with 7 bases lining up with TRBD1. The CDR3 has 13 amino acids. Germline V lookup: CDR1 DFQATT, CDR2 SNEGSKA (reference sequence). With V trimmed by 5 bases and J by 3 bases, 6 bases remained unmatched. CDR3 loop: CSALQGGYTEAFF. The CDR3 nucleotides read TGCAGTGCTCTGCAGGGGGGGTACACTGAAGCTTTCTTT.

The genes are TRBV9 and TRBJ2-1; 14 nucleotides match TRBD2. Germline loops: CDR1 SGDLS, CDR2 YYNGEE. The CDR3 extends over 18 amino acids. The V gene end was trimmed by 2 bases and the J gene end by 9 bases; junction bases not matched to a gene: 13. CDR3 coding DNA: TGTGCCAGCAGCGTCTACTCCGGGACTAGCGGGAGTATGGGTGAGCAGTTCTTC. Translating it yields CASSVYSGTSGSMGEQFF. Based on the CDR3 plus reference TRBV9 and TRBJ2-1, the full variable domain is DSGVTQTPKHLITATGQRVTLRCSPRSGDLSVYWYQQSLDQGLQFLIQYYNGEERAKGNILERFSAQQFPDLHSELNLSSLELGDSALYFCASSVYSGTSGSMGEQFFGPGTRLTVL.

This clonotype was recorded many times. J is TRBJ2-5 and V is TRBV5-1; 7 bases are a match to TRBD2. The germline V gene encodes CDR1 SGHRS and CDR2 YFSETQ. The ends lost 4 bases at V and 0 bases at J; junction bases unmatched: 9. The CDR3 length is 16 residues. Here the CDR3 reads CASSGSSGSYQETQYF. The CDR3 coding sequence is TGCGCCAGCAGCGGATCTAGCGGTTCATACCAAGAGACCCAGTACTTC. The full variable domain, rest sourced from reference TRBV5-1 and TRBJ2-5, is KAGVTQTPRYLIKTRGQQVTLSCSPISGHRSVSWYQQTPGQGLQFLFEYFSETQRNKGNFPGRFSGRQFSNSRSEMNVSTLELGDSALYLCASSGSSGSYQETQYFGPGTRLLVL.

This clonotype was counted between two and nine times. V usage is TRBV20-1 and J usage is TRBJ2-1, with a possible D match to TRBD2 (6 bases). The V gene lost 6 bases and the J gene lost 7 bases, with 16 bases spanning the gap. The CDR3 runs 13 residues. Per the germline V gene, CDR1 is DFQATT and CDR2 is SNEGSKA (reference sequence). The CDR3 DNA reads TGCAGTGCCTCCAAGACTAGGTCGAATGAGCAGTTCTTC. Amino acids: CSASKTRSNEQFF.

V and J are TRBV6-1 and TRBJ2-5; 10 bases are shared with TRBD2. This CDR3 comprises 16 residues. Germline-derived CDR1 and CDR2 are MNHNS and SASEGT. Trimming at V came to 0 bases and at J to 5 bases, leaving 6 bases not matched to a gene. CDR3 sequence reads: CASSEARLAGVETQYF. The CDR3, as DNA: TGTGCCAGCAGTGAAGCGAGGCTAGCGGGAGTCGAGACCCAGTACTTC.

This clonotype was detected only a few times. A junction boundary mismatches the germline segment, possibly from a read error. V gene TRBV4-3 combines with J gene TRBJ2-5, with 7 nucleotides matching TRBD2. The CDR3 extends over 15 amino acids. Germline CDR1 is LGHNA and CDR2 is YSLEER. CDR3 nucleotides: TGCGCCAGAAGCCCGCTTGGGACTATACAAGAGACCCAGTACTTC. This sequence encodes CARSPLGTIQETQYF.

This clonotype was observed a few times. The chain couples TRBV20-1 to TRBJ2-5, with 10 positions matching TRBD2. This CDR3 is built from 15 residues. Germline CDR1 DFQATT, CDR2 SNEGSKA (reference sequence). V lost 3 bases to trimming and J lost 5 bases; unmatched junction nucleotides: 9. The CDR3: CSASGLAGAVETQYF. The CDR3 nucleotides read TGCAGTGCTAGTGGGCTAGCGGGAGCGGTGGAGACCCAGTACTTC.

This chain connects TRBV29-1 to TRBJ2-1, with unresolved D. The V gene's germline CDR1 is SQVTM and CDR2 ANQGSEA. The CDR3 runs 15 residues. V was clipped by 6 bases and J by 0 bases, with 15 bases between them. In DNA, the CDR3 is TGCAGCGTGCCAGGCACCGCCAGCTCCTACAATGAGCAGTTCTTC. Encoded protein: CSVPGTASSYNEQFF.

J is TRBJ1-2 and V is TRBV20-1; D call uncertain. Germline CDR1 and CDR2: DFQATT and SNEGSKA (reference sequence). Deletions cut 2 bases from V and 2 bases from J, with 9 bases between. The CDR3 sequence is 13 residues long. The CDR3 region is CSARHAANYGYTF. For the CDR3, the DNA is TGCAGTGCTAGACATGCAGCCAACTATGGCTACACCTTC.

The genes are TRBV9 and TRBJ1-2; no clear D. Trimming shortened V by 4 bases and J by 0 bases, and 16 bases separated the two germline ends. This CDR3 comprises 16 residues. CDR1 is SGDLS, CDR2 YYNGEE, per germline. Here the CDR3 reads CASSPSRDSANYGYTF. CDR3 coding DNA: TGTGCCAGCAGCCCCAGTCGAGATTCAGCTAACTATGGCTACACCTTC. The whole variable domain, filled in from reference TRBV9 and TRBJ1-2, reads DSGVTQTPKHLITATGQRVTLRCSPRSGDLSVYWYQQSLDQGLQFLIQYYNGEERAKGNILERFSAQQFPDLHSELNLSSLELGDSALYFCASSPSRDSANYGYTFGSGTRLTVV.

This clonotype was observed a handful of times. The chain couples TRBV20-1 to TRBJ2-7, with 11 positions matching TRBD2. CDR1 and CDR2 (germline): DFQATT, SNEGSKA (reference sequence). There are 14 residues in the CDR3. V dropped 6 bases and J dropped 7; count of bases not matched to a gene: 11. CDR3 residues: CSALAGGGNNEQYF. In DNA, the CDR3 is TGCAGTGCATTAGCGGGAGGGGGGAACAATGAGCAGTACTTC.

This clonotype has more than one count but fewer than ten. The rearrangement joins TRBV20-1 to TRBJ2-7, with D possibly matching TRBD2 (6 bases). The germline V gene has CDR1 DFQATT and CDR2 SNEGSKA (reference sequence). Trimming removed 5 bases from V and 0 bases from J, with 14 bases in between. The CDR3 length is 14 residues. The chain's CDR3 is CSAPVSGSSYEQYF. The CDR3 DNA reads TGCAGTGCTCCAGTTAGCGGAAGCTCCTACGAGCAGTACTTC.

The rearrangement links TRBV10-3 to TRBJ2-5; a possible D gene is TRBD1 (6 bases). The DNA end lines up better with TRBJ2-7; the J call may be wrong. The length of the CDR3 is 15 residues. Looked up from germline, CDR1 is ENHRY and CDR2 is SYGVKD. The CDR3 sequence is CAISLGQTESYEQYF. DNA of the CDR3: TGTGCCATCAGCTTAGGACAGACAGAAAGCTACGAGCAGTACTTC.

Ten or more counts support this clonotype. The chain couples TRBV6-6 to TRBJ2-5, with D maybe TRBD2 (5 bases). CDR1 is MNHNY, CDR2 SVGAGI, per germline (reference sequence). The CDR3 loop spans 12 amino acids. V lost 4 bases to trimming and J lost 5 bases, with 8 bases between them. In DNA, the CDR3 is TGTGCCAGCAGTTCCAGCGGTGAGACCCAGTACTTC. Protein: CASSSSGETQYF.

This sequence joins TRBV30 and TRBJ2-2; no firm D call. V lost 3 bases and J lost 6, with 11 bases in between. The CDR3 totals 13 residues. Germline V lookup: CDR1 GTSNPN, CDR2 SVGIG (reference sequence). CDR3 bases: TGTGCCTGGAGCGCCGGAACAGCCGGGGAGCTGTTTTTT. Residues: CAWSAGTAGELFF. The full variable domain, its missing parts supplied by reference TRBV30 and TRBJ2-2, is SQTIHQWPATLVQPVGSPLSLECTVEGTSNPNLYWYRQAAGRGLQLLFYSVGIGQISSEVPQNLSASRPQDRQFILSSKKLLLSDSGFYLCAWSAGTAGELFFGEGSRLTVL.

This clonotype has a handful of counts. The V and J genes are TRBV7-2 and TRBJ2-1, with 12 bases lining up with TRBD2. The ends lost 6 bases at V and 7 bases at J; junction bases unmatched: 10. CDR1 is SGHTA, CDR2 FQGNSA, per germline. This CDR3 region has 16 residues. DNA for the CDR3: TGTGCCAGCAGACCCAGACTAGCGGGAGATCTAAATGAGCAGTTCTTC. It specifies CASRPRLAGDLNEQFF.

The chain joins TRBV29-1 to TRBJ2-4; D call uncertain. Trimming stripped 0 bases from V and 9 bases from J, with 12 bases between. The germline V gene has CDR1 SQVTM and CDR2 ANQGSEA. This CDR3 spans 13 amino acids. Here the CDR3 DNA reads TGCAGCGTTGAAGAAGTCGGCCTTCCCATTCAGTACTTC. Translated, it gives CSVEEVGLPIQYF.

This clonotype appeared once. As DNA, the CDR3 is TGTGCCAGCAGCGAAGCTGGCGACAGGGACCCAGTTGCAACTAATGAAAAACTGTTTTTT. This translates into CASSEAGDRDPVATNEKLFF. V usage is TRBV21-1 and J usage is TRBJ1-4; the D call in the table, TRBD1, was not verified against the DNA. TRBV21-1 is marked as a pseudogene. The CDR3 runs 20 residues.

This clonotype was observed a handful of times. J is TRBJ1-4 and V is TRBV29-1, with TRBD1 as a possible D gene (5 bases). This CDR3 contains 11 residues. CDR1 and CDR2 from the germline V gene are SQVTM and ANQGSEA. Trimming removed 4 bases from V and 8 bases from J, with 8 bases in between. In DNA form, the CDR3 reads TGCAGCGTTGCGTGGGGGGAAAAACTGTTTTTT. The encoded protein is CSVAWGEKLFF.

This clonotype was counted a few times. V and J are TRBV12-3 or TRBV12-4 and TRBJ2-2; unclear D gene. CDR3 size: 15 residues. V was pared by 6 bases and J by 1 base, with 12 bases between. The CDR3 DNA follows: TGTGCCAGCAGCTCCGGACGGATGAACACCGGGGAGCTGTTTTTT. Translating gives CASSSGRMNTGELFF.

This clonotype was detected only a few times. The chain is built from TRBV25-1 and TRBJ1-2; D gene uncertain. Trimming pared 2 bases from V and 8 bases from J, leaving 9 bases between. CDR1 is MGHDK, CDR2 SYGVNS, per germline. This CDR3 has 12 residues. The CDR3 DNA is TGTGCCAGCAGTGAACAGGCGAGGGGCTACACCTTC. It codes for CASSEQARGYTF.